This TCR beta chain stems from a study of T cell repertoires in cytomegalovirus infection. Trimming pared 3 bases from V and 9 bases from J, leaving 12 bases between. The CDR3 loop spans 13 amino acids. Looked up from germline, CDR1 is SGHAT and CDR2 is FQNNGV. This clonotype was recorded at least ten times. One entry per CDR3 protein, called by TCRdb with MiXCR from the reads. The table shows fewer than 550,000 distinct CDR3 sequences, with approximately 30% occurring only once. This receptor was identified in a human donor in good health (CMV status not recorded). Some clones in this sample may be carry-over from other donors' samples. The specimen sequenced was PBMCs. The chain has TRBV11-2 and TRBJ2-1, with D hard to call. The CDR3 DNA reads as TGTGCCAGCAGCTTGATCTCCGTTCGTGAGCAGTTCTTC. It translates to CASSLISVREQFF.